A single TCR beta chain is shown here with its context. Its antigen remains unknown. These data are taken from a study of monozygotic twins with inflammatory bowel disease. Each sample's cDNA came from eight separate reactions. From the 5' RACE reads, TCRdb lists one entry per CDR3 protein and no DNA. The sample table sets out 200,000 to 250,000 distinct CDR3 sequences. The germline CDR1 and CDR2 sequences are MNHNY and SVGAGI (reference sequence). The CDR3 consists of 14 residues. Study results and caveats: Discrimination among different T cell subtypes was not achievable.

The clonotype was recovered from a human donor with ulcerative colitis or Crohn's disease, or a healthy co-twin of an affected twin (not recorded which). The sequenced material came from blood. The J gene is TRBJ2-2, the V gene TRBV6-6; as DNA is missing, the TRBD2 call by TCRdb cannot be tested. The CDR3 loop reads CASSFGGVAGELFF.